The 19 T cell receptor beta chains below were found in one sample sequenced in a study of OX40 agonist ivuxolimab in advanced cancers. Assay used: immunoSEQ multiplex PCR; TCRdb lists only in-frame clones, some missing. The table has fewer than 35,000 clones, more than 70% seen once. This sample comprised CD4+ or CD8+ T cells sorted from blood, obtained in a trial of the OX40 agonist ivuxolimab. The origin of the receptors is an adult with an advanced solid tumor such as melanoma, head and neck, liver or kidney cancer.

V usage is TRBV10-3 and J usage is TRBJ1-6; TRBD1 matches at 8 bases. V was pared by 3 bases and J by 10 bases, with 8 bases of the junction left unmatched. Germline V CDR1 and CDR2: ENHRY, SYGVKD. The CDR3 sequence is 15 residues long. The CDR3 DNA reads as TGTGCCATCAGTGACAGGGACAGGCCTGAATCACCCCTCCACTTT. Translating gives CAISDRDRPESPLHF.

The V call is TRBV10-2, the J call TRBJ1-5, with 9 bases that match TRBD1. This CDR3 has 18 residues. J was trimmed by 1 base and V by 3 bases; bases with no gene match: 10. The germline CDR1 and CDR2 sequences are WSHSY and SAAADI. Here the CDR3 reads CASSDRGQGIRSNQPQHF. The CDR3 nucleotides read TGCGCCAGCAGTGATCGGGGACAGGGCATCCGCAGCAATCAGCCCCAGCATTTT.

The chain employs TRBV6-1 and TRBJ1-1, with 10 bases that match TRBD1. The trim removed 2 bases at V and 9 bases at J, leaving 12 bases unmatched. The CDR3 is 16 residues long. Germline V gives CDR1 MNHNS, CDR2 SASEGT. The CDR3 DNA is TGTGCCAGCAGTGAAAACGATCTGGGGACAGGGGTTAAAGCTTTCTTT. Its translation is CASSENDLGTGVKAFF.

This clone was seen once. The chain is built from TRBV11-3 and TRBJ2-2; D not certain. CDR1 is SGHNT, CDR2 YENEEA, per germline. CDR3 length: 13 residues. The V and J ends lost 3 bases and 7 bases respectively, with 9 bases between them. CDR3 region: CASSFGSYGELFF. The CDR3 nucleotides read TGTGCCAGCAGCTTCGGTTCTTACGGGGAGCTGTTTTTT.

The V gene is TRBV6-1, the J gene TRBJ2-3; D is perhaps TRBD1 (6 bases). The V end was cut by 3 bases, the J end by 0 bases, with 22 bases between. CDR3 length equals 19 residues. Germline values: CDR1 MNHNS, CDR2 SASEGT. In DNA, the CDR3 is TGTGCCAGCAGTGATTTGTGGGGATGGACAAGGGGGAGCACAGATACGCAGTATTTT. Encoded protein: CASSDLWGWTRGSTDTQYF.

The chain couples TRBV28 to TRBJ1-5; no clear D gene. This CDR3 contains 14 residues. The germline CDR1 and CDR2 sequences are MDHEN and SYDVKM. V was clipped by 6 bases and J by 0 bases, with 9 bases between them. DNA of the CDR3: TGTGCCAGCAGCTTCGACGGTAGCAATCAGCCCCAGCATTTT. The encoded protein is CASSFDGSNQPQHF.

The CDR3 spells CAISQESGGETQYF. The CDR3 nucleotides are TGTGCCATCAGTCAGGAAAGCGGGGGAGAGACCCAGTACTTC. V is TRBV10-3 and J is TRBJ2-5; TRBD2 aligns across 8 bases. Germline lookup yields CDR1 ENHRY and CDR2 SYGVKD. After removal of 5 bases from V and 4 bases from J, the junction contained 6 bases not matched to a gene. The CDR3 loop spans 14 amino acids.

This clone has more than one count but fewer than ten. The chain employs TRBV4-2 and TRBJ2-4; 16 nucleotides match TRBD2. Germline CDR1 and CDR2: LGHNA and YNFKEQ. The CDR3 is 17 amino acids. With 4 bases clipped from V and 8 bases from J, the junction kept 8 bases outside the gene matches. As DNA, the CDR3 is TGTGCCAGCAGCCCCCCCGGGACTAGCGGGGGGGCGTACATTCAGTACTTC. It specifies CASSPPGTSGGAYIQYF.

The gene calls are TRBV5-1 and TRBJ2-7; D gene unclear. V lost 4 bases, J lost 2 bases, and 10 bases lay in between. Germline V lookup: CDR1 SGHRS, CDR2 YFSETQ. CDR3 size: 13 residues. The DNA of the CDR3 is TGCGCCAGCAGCACGGACGGAACCTACGAGCAGTACTTC. This gives the protein CASSTDGTYEQYF. Filled out from reference TRBV5-1 and TRBJ2-7, the complete variable domain reads KAGVTQTPRYLIKTRGQQVTLSCSPISGHRSVSWYQQTPGQGLQFLFEYFSETQRNKGNFPGRFSGRQFSNSRSEMNVSTLELGDSALYLCASSTDGTYEQYFGPGTRLTVT.

This clone was counted between two and nine times. The genes are TRBV18 and TRBJ1-4, with unresolved D. This CDR3 is 13 amino acids long. The germline V gene encodes CDR1 KGHSH and CDR2 LQKENI. V was clipped by 2 bases and J by 5 bases, with 6 bases between them. Here the CDR3 DNA reads TGTGCCAGCTCACCATCCCTGAATGAAAAACTGTTTTTT. Protein: CASSPSLNEKLFF.

This chain links TRBV21-1 with TRBJ2-3; TRBD2 is taken as the D call from the table, unchecked against the DNA. TRBV21-1 is a listed pseudogene. The CDR3 covers 15 residues. The CDR3 protein is CASSRGLQSTDTQYF. CDR3 sequence (DNA): TGTGCCAGCAGCAGGGGACTTCAGAGCACAGATACGCAGTATTTT.

The chain is built from TRBV30 and TRBJ1-3, with 7 bases matching TRBD1. This CDR3 spans 15 amino acids. With V trimmed by 7 bases and J by 2 bases, 11 bases remained unmatched. Per the germline V gene, CDR1 is GTSNPN and CDR2 is SVGIG (reference sequence). CDR3 sequence: CAFDRVRLTGNTIYF. Written as DNA, the CDR3 is TGTGCCTTTGACAGGGTCCGACTAACTGGAAACACCATATATTTT.

The rearrangement joins TRBV19 to TRBJ1-5, with unresolved D. V was shortened by 5 bases and J by 0 bases, with 8 bases between the two germline ends. Germline V gene data show CDR1 as LNHDA and CDR2 as SQIVND (reference sequence). CDR3 length: 14 amino acids. In DNA form, the CDR3 reads TGTGCCAGTAGTTGGGCTTATAGCAATCAGCCCCAGCATTTT. Protein product: CASSWAYSNQPQHF. The full variable domain, in which reference TRBV19 and TRBJ1-5 provide the parts outside the CDR3, is DGGITQSPKYLFRKEGQNVTLSCEQNLNHDAMYWYRQDPGQGLRLIYYSQIVNDFQKGDIAEGYSVSREKKESFPLTVTSAQKNPTAFYLCASSWAYSNQPQHFGDGTRLSIL.

As DNA, the CDR3 is TGTGCCAGCAGCCCCTCTAGAGGGGATGGCACAGATACGCAGTATTTT. It translates to CASSPSRGDGTDTQYF. This chain uses TRBV11-2 with TRBJ2-3; D may be TRBD1 or TRBD2 (5 bases each). Trimming pared 5 bases from V and 1 base from J, leaving 16 bases between. CDR1 is SGHAT, CDR2 FQNNGV, per germline. The CDR3 is made up of 16 amino acids.

This clone was counted a single time. The chain recombines TRBV5-6 with TRBJ2-1; TRBD2 agrees at 11 bases. This CDR3 is 15 amino acids long. J gave up 9 bases and V 1 base, and 6 bases lay outside the gene matches. Germline loops: CDR1 SGHDT, CDR2 YYEEEE. CDR3 sequence reads: CASSLIAGGPGEQFF. In DNA form, the CDR3 reads TGTGCCAGCAGCTTGATAGCGGGGGGGCCTGGTGAGCAGTTCTTC.

The genes are TRBV20-1 and TRBJ1-4, with D hard to call. The CDR3 spans 10 residues. The germline V gene has CDR1 DFQATT and CDR2 SNEGSKA (reference sequence). Trimming took off 7 bases at V and 8 bases at J, with 8 bases between the two ends. The CDR3 loop reads CSVETEKLFF. The CDR3, as DNA: TGCAGTGTTGAGACCGAAAAACTGTTTTTT.

This clone was observed a few times. This chain joins TRBV5-1 and TRBJ1-6; D gene uncertain. The CDR3 sequence is 13 residues long. Trimming left V 4 bases short and J 5 bases short, with 7 bases between. Germline V lookup: CDR1 SGHRS, CDR2 YFSETQ. In nucleotides, the CDR3 is TGCGCCAGCAGCGAGGGAGATAATTCACCCCTCCACTTT. Translating gives CASSEGDNSPLHF.

The chain employs TRBV7-2 and TRBJ2-1, with TRBD2 identical over 8 bases. The CDR3 extends over 13 amino acids. Germline lookup yields CDR1 SGHTA and CDR2 FQGNSA. With V trimmed by 5 bases and J by 9 bases, 6 bases remained unmatched. CDR3 residues: CASSRGGFGEQFF. DNA of the CDR3: TGTGCCAGCAGCCGCGGGGGGTTTGGTGAGCAGTTCTTC.

The V gene is TRBV18, the J gene TRBJ2-3; possible D gene TRBD1, 5 bases. V lost 4 bases, J lost 4 bases, and 15 bases lay in between. Germline V lookup: CDR1 KGHSH, CDR2 LQKENI. This CDR3 is 15 amino acids long. The CDR3 spells CASSRYQGTADTQYF. CDR3 bases: TGTGCCAGCTCACGGTACCAGGGTACGGCAGATACGCAGTATTTT.